This is a list of T cell receptor beta chains from one sample in a study of T cells after yellow fever vaccination. TCRdb re-called the 5' RACE reads with MiXCR, one entry per CDR3 protein. The sample has about 630,000 distinct CDR3 sequences, around an eighth seen once. The sample was PBMCs, taken on the day of the yellow fever booster vaccination. The receptor set was obtained from a man aged 30-40 years who received the YFV17D yellow fever vaccine. Both conserved end residues are part of each CDR3. Each record gives: clone size, D gene, V gene, J gene, CDR3 protein, CDR3 DNA. D genes are given only for firm matches. Only some rows state a clone size, as once, few, many or a class for expanded clones.

>few|NA|TRBV15|TRBJ1-1
CATSRVHRTNTEAFF
TGTGCCACCAGCAGAGTCCACAGGACGAACACTGAAGCTTTCTTT
>NA|TRBD2|TRBV20-1|TRBJ2-5
CSATRTSGTQETQYF
TGCAGTGCTACGCGGACTAGCGGTACACAAGAGACCCAGTACTTC
>NA|TRBD2|TRBV19|TRBJ2-1
CASSIRGGQFNEQFF
TGTGCCAGTAGTATTCGGGGGGGGCAGTTCAATGAGCAGTTCTTC
>few|TRBD2|TRBV6-2/TRBV6-3|TRBJ2-2
CASHWGAGGPSANTGELFF
TGTGCCAGCCACTGGGGGGCGGGAGGCCCTAGCGCGAACACCGGGGAGCTGTTTTTT
>NA|NA|TRBV24-1|TRBJ2-7
CATSDSDSFEQYF
TGTGCCACCAGTGACTCTGACTCCTTTGAGCAGTACTTC
>many|NA|TRBV11-2|TRBJ1-5
CASSRGSNQPQHF
TGTGCCAGCTCCCGTGGCAGCAATCAGCCCCAGCATTTT
>NA|NA|TRBV5-1|TRBJ2-1
CASSHVYNEQFF
TGCGCCAGCAGCCACGTCTACAATGAGCAGTTCTTC
>many|NA|TRBV2|TRBJ1-5
CASSKDGVRPQHF
TGTGCCAGCAGTAAGGACGGAGTAAGGCCCCAGCATTTT
>NA|NA|TRBV15|TRBJ2-2
CATSMAGVGELFF
TGTGCCACCAGCATGGCGGGCGTCGGGGAGCTGTTTTTT
>NA|TRBD2|TRBV5-1|TRBJ2-3
CASSLMGLAGSDTQYF
TGCGCCAGCAGCTTGATGGGACTAGCGGGGTCAGATACGCAGTATTTT
>few|TRBD1|TRBV7-9|TRBJ2-1
CASSIYRGDNEQFF
TGTGCCAGCAGCATTTACAGGGGAGACAATGAGCAGTTCTTC
>many|NA|TRBV7-6|TRBJ2-1
CASSSDWGGFENEQFF
TGTGCCAGCAGCTCCGATTGGGGGGGCTTTGAAAATGAGCAGTTCTTC
>few|TRBD2|TRBV3-1|TRBJ2-5
CASSQGPGLARETQYF
TGTGCCAGCAGCCAAGGACCGGGACTAGCGAGAGAGACCCAGTACTTC
>few|NA|TRBV6-5|TRBJ2-3
CASSTRYRRDGLRDTQYF
TGTGCCAGCAGTACCCGGTATCGGCGGGATGGTTTAAGAGATACGCAGTATTTT
>NA|NA|TRBV29-1|TRBJ2-1
CSVAPTGGEQFF
TGCAGCGTTGCCCCGACAGGAGGAGAGCAGTTCTTC
>few|NA|TRBV7-6|TRBJ2-3
CASSSLLGTDTQYF
TGTGCCAGCAGCTCACTGCTTGGCACAGATACGCAGTATTTT
>few|NA|TRBV12-3/TRBV12-4|TRBJ2-7
CASSPPRGYTYEQYF
TGTGCCAGCAGTCCACCCAGGGGATATACCTACGAGCAGTACTTC
>NA|NA|TRBV20-1|TRBJ2-7
CSAHFRGSSYEQYF
TGCAGTGCACACTTCAGGGGAAGCTCCTACGAGCAGTACTTC
>few|NA|TRBV5-1|TRBJ2-7
CASSFLGVSDEQYF
TGCGCCAGCAGCTTTTTAGGGGTTTCCGACGAGCAGTACTTC
>NA|NA|TRBV20-1|TRBJ2-7
CSARDERENYEQYF
TGCAGTGCTAGAGATGAACGGGAGAACTACGAGCAGTACTTC
>NA|NA|TRBV14|TRBJ1-6
CASSQDGRNNSPLHF
TGTGCCAGCAGCCAAGATGGGCGGAATAATTCACCCCTCCACTTT
>few|NA|TRBV5-6|TRBJ2-6
CATTRANVLTF
TGTGCCACCACTCGGGCCAACGTCCTGACTTTC
>NA|NA|TRBV20-1|TRBJ1-5
CSARDPDSNQPQHF
TGCAGTGCTAGAGACCCTGATAGCAATCAGCCCCAGCATTTT
>few|NA|TRBV27|TRBJ2-7
CASSPRGYIYEQYF
TGTGCCAGCAGTCCCCGAGGGTACATTTACGAGCAGTACTTC
>few|NA|TRBV20-1|TRBJ2-1
CSAPGNEQFF
TGCAGTGCACCTGGGAATGAGCAGTTCTTC
>NA|NA|TRBV7-6|TRBJ2-3
CASSLAPGDTDTQYF
TGTGCCAGCAGCTTAGCTCCGGGAGACACAGATACGCAGTATTTT
>few|TRBD2|TRBV7-2|TRBJ2-1
CASSLAVASGSYNEQFF
TGTGCCAGCAGCTTAGCGGTGGCTAGCGGCTCCTACAATGAGCAGTTCTTC
>NA|NA|TRBV20-1|TRBJ2-3
CSATLRRQSTDTQYF
TGCAGTGCTACCTTGAGAAGGCAGAGCACAGATACGCAGTATTTT
>few|TRBD2|TRBV19|TRBJ2-1
CASRIAGGHEQFF
TGTGCCAGTAGGATAGCGGGAGGTCATGAGCAGTTCTTC
>NA|NA|TRBV11-3|TRBJ2-2
CASSLQALSGELFF
TGTGCCAGCAGTTTACAGGCTCTTAGCGGGGAGCTGTTTTTT
>NA|TRBD2|TRBV3-1|TRBJ2-7
CASSPVGAGHYEQYF
TGTGCCAGCAGTCCCGTGGGAGCGGGGCACTACGAGCAGTACTTC
>NA|NA|TRBV12-3/TRBV12-4|TRBJ2-7
CASSVTDLYEQYF
TGTGCCAGCAGTGTTACAGATCTGTACGAGCAGTACTTC
>few|NA|TRBV6-2/TRBV6-3|TRBJ1-2
CASSPLAIRGYTF
TGTGCCAGCAGCCCCCTGGCCATTCGGGGCTACACCTTC
>NA|TRBD1|TRBV27|TRBJ2-7
CASSLLGDRGPYEQYF
TGTGCCAGCAGTTTACTGGGGGACAGGGGTCCCTACGAGCAGTACTTC
>NA|TRBD2|TRBV15|TRBJ2-1
CATRQAGGDIYEQFF
TGTGCCACCAGGCAAGCGGGAGGTGATATCTATGAGCAGTTCTTC
>NA|NA|TRBV20-1|TRBJ2-5
CSARTQGRETQYF
TGCAGTGCTAGAACTCAGGGGAGAGAGACCCAGTACTTC
>NA|TRBD1|TRBV7-2|TRBJ2-5
CASSAPRTGSETQYF
TGTGCCAGCAGCGCCCCCAGGACAGGGAGCGAGACCCAGTACTTC
>few|TRBD1|TRBV7-2|TRBJ2-5
CASSLSARTGGMETQYF
TGTGCCAGCAGCTTATCGGCCAGGACAGGGGGGATGGAGACCCAGTACTTC
>NA|TRBD2|TRBV2|TRBJ2-1
CASSGGTNSYNEQFF
TGTGCCAGCAGTGGGGGGACTAATTCCTACAATGAGCAGTTCTTC
>NA|TRBD2|TRBV7-2|TRBJ2-3
CASSPLAGGNTQYF
TGTGCCAGCAGTCCTCTAGCGGGAGGGAATACGCAGTATTTT
>few|TRBD1|TRBV14|TRBJ2-1
CASSRSGTGSSNEQFF
TGTGCCAGCAGTCGGTCCGGGACAGGGTCGAGCAATGAGCAGTTCTTC
>few|NA|TRBV20-1|TRBJ1-1
CSALGPLTEAFF
TGCAGTGCACTGGGGCCTCTGACTGAAGCTTTCTTT
>few|TRBD2|TRBV7-2|TRBJ2-4
CASSLARASGDLAKNIQYF
TGTGCCAGCAGCTTAGCTAGGGCTAGCGGCGATCTAGCCAAAAACATTCAGTACTTC
>few|TRBD2|TRBV20-1|TRBJ2-4
CSAPGLAGVTSNKNIQYF
TGCAGTGCTCCGGGACTAGCGGGAGTCACGAGCAACAAAAACATTCAGTACTTC
>NA|NA|TRBV12-3/TRBV12-4|TRBJ2-1
CASSLLGSEQFF
TGTGCCAGCAGTTTACTCGGTAGTGAGCAGTTCTTC
>NA|TRBD2|TRBV10-3|TRBJ2-3
CAISRTSGPTDTQYF
TGTGCCATCAGCCGGACTAGCGGGCCCACAGATACGCAGTATTTT
>many|NA|TRBV13|TRBJ2-7
CASSLGLKDEQYF
TGTGCCAGCAGCTTAGGCCTAAAGGACGAGCAGTACTTC
>few|TRBD1|TRBV7-8|TRBJ2-7
CASSLIGGQGSHEQYF
TGTGCCAGCAGCTTGATCGGGGGACAGGGTTCCCACGAGCAGTACTTC
>few|NA|TRBV7-8|TRBJ1-5
CASSASVGVEPQHF
TGTGCCAGCAGCGCGTCGGTCGGGGTTGAGCCCCAGCATTTT
>many|NA|TRBV20-1|TRBJ1-4
CSARGQASEKLFF
TGCAGTGCTAGAGGACAGGCAAGCGAAAAACTGTTTTTT
>NA|TRBD1|TRBV20-1|TRBJ1-1
CRTQGAAGTEAFF
TGCAGAACACAGGGGGCAGCGGGAACTGAAGCTTTCTTT
>few|NA|TRBV7-2|TRBJ1-6
CASSIGPGVYNSPLHF
TGTGCCAGCAGCATAGGGCCGGGTGTATATAATTCACCCCTCCACTTT
>few|NA|TRBV20-1|TRBJ2-1
CSAPGQTDNEQFF
TGCAGTGCTCCGGGACAAACAGACAATGAGCAGTTCTTC
>few|NA|TRBV5-5|TRBJ2-7
CASSPTVGAGFSYEQYF
TGTGCCAGCAGCCCGACTGTAGGGGCAGGATTCTCCTACGAGCAGTACTTC
>many|NA|TRBV29-1|TRBJ2-3
CSVEPGGDTQYF
TGCAGCGTCGAACCCGGAGGAGATACGCAGTATTTT
>many|TRBD2|TRBV10-3|TRBJ2-7
CAISKTSGNSYEQYF
TGTGCCATCAGTAAGACTAGCGGGAACTCCTACGAGCAGTACTTC
>few|NA|TRBV4-3|TRBJ2-1
CASSQDQREQFF
TGCGCCAGCAGCCAAGATCAGCGTGAGCAGTTCTTC